A single TCR beta chain is shown here with its context. The CDR3 is 14 amino acids. Germline values: CDR1 SGHAT, CDR2 FQNNGV. The V and J ends lost 5 bases and 0 bases respectively, with 8 bases between them. This specimen comes from a study of blood T cell repertoires in COVID-19. For the study at large: The cDNA or gDNA used as material had been derived from T cells, B-cell-depleted T cells, or PBMCs.

Assignment of participants to cohorts was predicated upon participant-reported clinical history. Two consecutive negative NP/OP PCR tests, clearance, or resolved symptoms defined Cohort 3 recovery. Clones were read by immunoSEQ multiplex PCR, and TCRdb kept only the in-frame ones, dropping some. The sample yields 260,000 or so clones, more than 75% seen once. This chain links TRBV11-2 with TRBJ1-3, with D possibly matching TRBD1 (6 bases). Specimen: PBMCs or T cells enriched from blood (not recorded which). The clonotype was recovered from a man between 18 and 35 years old who had recovered from COVID-19. The CDR3 DNA is TGTGCCAGCAGCCAGGGGCTCTCTGGAAACACCATATATTTT. Protein: CASSQGLSGNTIYF.